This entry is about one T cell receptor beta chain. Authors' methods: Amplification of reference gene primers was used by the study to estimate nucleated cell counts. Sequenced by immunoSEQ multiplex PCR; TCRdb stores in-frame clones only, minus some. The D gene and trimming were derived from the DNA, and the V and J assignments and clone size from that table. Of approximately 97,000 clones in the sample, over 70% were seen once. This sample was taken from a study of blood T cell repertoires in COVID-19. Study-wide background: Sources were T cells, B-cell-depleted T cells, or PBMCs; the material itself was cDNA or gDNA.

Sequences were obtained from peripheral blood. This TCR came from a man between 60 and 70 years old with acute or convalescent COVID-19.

Here the CDR3 reads CASSPWTTSSDTQYF. The CDR3 DNA reads as TGCGCCAGCAGCCCTTGGACTACTAGCAGCGATACGCAGTATTTT. This sequence joins TRBV5-1 and TRBJ2-3; perhaps TRBD2 as D (6 bases). Germline CDR1 reads SGHRS; CDR2 reads YFSETQ. Trimming stripped 4 bases from V and 6 bases from J, with 18 bases between. The CDR3 is 15 residues long.